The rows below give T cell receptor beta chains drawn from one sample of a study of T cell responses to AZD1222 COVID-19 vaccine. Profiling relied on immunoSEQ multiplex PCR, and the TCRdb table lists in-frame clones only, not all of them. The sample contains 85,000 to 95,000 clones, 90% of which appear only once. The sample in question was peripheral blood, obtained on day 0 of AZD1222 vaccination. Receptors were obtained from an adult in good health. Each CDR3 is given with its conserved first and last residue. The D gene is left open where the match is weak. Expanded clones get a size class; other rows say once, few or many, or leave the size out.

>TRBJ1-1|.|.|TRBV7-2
CASSPPGNTEAFF
TGTGCCAGCTCCCCCCCGGGGAACACTGAAGCTTTCTTT
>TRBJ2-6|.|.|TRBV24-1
CATSDSLTALGRSGANVLTF
TGTGCCACCAGTGATTCACTTACCGCCTTGGGCAGGTCTGGGGCCAACGTCCTGACTTTC
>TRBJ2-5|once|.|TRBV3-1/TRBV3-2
CASSLVTGAQGTQYF
TGTGCCAGCAGCCTCGTAACGGGGGCGCAGGGGACCCAGTACTTC
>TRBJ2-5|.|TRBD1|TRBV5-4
CASSLGTGGWETQYF
TGTGCCAGCAGCTTGGGGACAGGGGGCTGGGAGACCCAGTACTTC
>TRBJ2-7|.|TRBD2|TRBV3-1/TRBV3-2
CASSPPLAGSGEQYF
TGTGCCAGCAGTCCCCCCCTAGCGGGGTCGGGCGAGCAGTACTTC
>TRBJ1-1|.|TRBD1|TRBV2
CASRGQGTMNTEAFF
TGTGCCAGCAGGGGACAGGGTACTATGAACACTGAAGCTTTCTTT
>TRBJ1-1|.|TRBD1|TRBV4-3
CASSQGSAGTVMNTEAFF
TGCGCCAGCAGCCAAGGATCGGCAGGGACAGTCATGAACACTGAAGCTTTCTTT
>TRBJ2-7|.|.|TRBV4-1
CASSQVGNEQYF
TGCGCCAGCAGCCAAGTCGGAAACGAGCAGTACTTC
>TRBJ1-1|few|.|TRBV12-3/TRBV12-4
CASSIWGTEAFF
TGTGCCAGCAGCATTTGGGGAACTGAAGCTTTCTTT
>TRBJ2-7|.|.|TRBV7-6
CASSLVVGGAYEQYF
TGTGCCAGCAGCTTAGTGGTGGGTGGGGCCTACGAGCAGTACTTC
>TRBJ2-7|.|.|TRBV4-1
CASSQLTETFYEQYF
TGCGCCAGCAGCCAACTAACGGAAACCTTCTACGAGCAGTACTTC
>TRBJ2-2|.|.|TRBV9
CASRGLLTGELFF
TGTGCCAGCAGGGGACTTCTAACCGGGGAGCTGTTTTTT
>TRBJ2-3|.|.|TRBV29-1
CSVVWGSTDTQYF
TGCAGCGTTGTGTGGGGGAGCACAGATACGCAGTATTTT
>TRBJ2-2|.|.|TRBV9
CASRAPGAPNTGELFF
TGTGCCAGCAGGGCCCCCGGGGCCCCCAACACCGGGGAGCTGTTTTTT
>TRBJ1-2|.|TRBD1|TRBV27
CASSVRPGQYYGYTF
TGTGCCAGCAGTGTCAGACCGGGACAGTACTATGGCTACACCTTC
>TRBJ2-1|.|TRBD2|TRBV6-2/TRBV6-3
CASSYGEGGSYNEQFF
TGTGCCAGCAGTTACGGGGAGGGTGGCTCCTACAATGAGCAGTTCTTC
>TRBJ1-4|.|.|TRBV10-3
CATSGLGSNEKLFF
TGTGCCACTTCTGGCCTCGGGTCTAATGAAAAACTGTTTTTT
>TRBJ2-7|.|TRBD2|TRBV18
CASSLGTSGGKYEQYF
TGTGCCAGCTCACTGGGGACTAGCGGGGGAAAGTACGAGCAGTACTTC
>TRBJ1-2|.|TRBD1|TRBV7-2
CASSLGTGVDYGYTF
TGTGCCAGCAGCTTAGGTACAGGGGTCGACTATGGCTACACCTTC
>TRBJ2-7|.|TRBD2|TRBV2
CASRTSAAPEQYF
TGTGCCAGCAGGACTAGCGCGGCGCCCGAGCAGTACTTC